This T cell receptor beta chain is drawn from a study of shared clonotypes between healthy human individuals. Over several immunoSEQ plates, each subset's genomic DNA was distributed in even portions. Using immunoSEQ multiplex PCR, the repertoire was profiled, and TCRdb retains in-frame clones only, with some absent. This table holds around 2,000,000 clones, approximately 94% found once. Naive CD8 isolation took CD45RO-negative cells positively selected for CCR7 and excluded terminally differentiated effector memory CD45RA+ cells. Every donor, a Caucasian adult, lived in Nashville, Tennessee. CDR3 length: 16 amino acids. V was pared by 0 bases and J by 2 bases, with 5 bases of the junction left unmatched. Looked up from germline, CDR1 is SGHDT and CDR2 is YYEEEE.

The sample was naive CD8+ T cells sorted from blood. J is TRBJ2-7 and V is TRBV5-6; 10 nucleotides match TRBD1. This clonotype originated in a man between 18 and 35 years old in good health. In nucleotides, the CDR3 is TGTGCCAGCAGCTTGGGGTGGGGACAGGGGACCTACGAGCAGTACTTC. Translated, it gives CASSLGWGQGTYEQYF. The entire variable domain, with the rest obtained from reference TRBV5-6 and TRBJ2-7, is as follows: DAGVTQSPTHLIKTRGQQVTLRCSPKSGHDTVSWYQQALGQGPQFIFQYYEEEERQRGNFPDRFSGHQFPNYSSELNVNALLLGDSALYLCASSLGWGQGTYEQYFGPGTRLTVT.